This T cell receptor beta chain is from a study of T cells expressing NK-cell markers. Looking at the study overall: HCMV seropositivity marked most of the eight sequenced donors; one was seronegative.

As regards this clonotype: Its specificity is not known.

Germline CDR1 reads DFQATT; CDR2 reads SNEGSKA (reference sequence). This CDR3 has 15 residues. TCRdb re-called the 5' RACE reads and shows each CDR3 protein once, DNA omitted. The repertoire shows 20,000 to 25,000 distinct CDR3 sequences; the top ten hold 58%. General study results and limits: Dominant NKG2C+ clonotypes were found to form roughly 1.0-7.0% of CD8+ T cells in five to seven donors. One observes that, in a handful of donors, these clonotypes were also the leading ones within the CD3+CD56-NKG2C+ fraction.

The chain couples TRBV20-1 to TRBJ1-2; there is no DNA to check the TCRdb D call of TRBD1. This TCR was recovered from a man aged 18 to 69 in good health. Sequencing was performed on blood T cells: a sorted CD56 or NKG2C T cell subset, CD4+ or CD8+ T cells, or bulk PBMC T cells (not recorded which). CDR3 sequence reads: CSARDVQGALYGYTF.